This TCR beta chain was identified during a study of OX40 agonist ivuxolimab in advanced cancers. As for the study in general: Among those treated, three patients had partial responses, one with hepatocellular carcinoma and two with cutaneous melanoma. The study's findings and limits: CD8+ T cells showed, on average, more clonal expansion than CD4+ cells.

Measured with immunoSEQ multiplex PCR; TCRdb has only the in-frame clones, and not every one. Counted here are about 64,000 clones, 80% to 95% occurring once; the ten biggest clones make up almost 0.45%. This clone showed up just once. Its antigen is still unknown. The CDR3 has 17 amino acids. J gave up 1 base and V 3 bases, and 7 bases lay outside the gene matches. CDR1 and CDR2 (germline): LGHNA, YNFKEQ. The clonotype originates from an adult with an advanced solid tumor such as melanoma, head and neck, liver or kidney cancer. The rearrangement joins TRBV4-2 to TRBJ1-4; 8 nucleotides align to TRBD1. Sample: CD4+ or CD8+ T cells sorted from blood, taken in a trial of the OX40 agonist ivuxolimab. CDR3 sequence: CASSQRLDRGTNEKLFF. CDR3 DNA: TGTGCCAGCAGCCAGCGCCTTGACAGGGGAACTAATGAAAAACTGTTTTTT.